Sequencing of this T cell receptor beta chain was carried out in a study of blood T cell repertoires in COVID-19. Whole-study context: The cDNA or gDNA used as material had been derived from T cells, B-cell-depleted T cells, or PBMCs.

Among Cohort 3 donors, those recovered had two negative PCRs, clearance, or symptom resolution. The CDR3 has 14 amino acids. Unmatched junction bases numbered 5, after V lost 3 bases and J lost 3 bases. Germline CDR1 reads SGHNT; CDR2 reads YYREEE (reference sequence). As handled by the study authors: Nucleated cell counts were estimated from reference gene primer amplification. Only in-frame clones appear in the TCRdb table, and some are missing; sequencing was by immunoSEQ multiplex PCR. V and J calls plus clone size are reproduced from that table; the DNA served to infer D and trimming. This sample has about 160,000 clones, with approximately 80% found just once.

This sequence originates from a woman between 50 and 59 years old who had recovered from COVID-19. The chain links TRBV5-4 to TRBJ2-5, with TRBD2 identical over 7 bases. Sequenced input: PBMCs or T cells enriched from blood (not recorded which). CDR3 DNA: TGTGCCAGCAGCTCAGGACTAGGGAAAGAGACCCAGTACTTC. It translates to CASSSGLGKETQYF.